The clone carrying this TCR beta chain was detected a few times. The J segment lost 3 bases and the V segment lost 5 bases, leaving 2 bases of the junction unmatched. This CDR3 spans 14 amino acids. CDR1 and CDR2 (germline): DFQATT, SNEGSKA (reference sequence). A second PCR, run for roughly 7 to 12 cycles, used a sample-barcoded 5' primer plus a J-beta primer mix. Every sample returned 2.5 million or more CDR3-containing paired-end reads. Each CDR3 protein gets one entry after TCRdb re-called the 5' RACE reads with MiXCR. The data show around 1,600,000 distinct CDR3 sequences, with under 55% seen just once and about 4% held by the top ten. The data stem from a study of blood T cells in healthy people across ages.

This chain connects TRBV20-1 to TRBJ2-3; TRBD2 matches 13 bases. The sequencing input was blood. The receptor's source is a young woman in good health. CDR3 amino acids: CSAWTSGRTDTQYF. The CDR3 coding sequence is TGCAGTGCTTGGACTAGCGGGAGAACAGATACGCAGTATTTT.